The T cell receptor (beta chain) described here comes from a study of T cell responses to AZD1222 COVID-19 vaccine. Clones were read by immunoSEQ multiplex PCR, and TCRdb kept only the in-frame ones, dropping some. Here the sample spans 100,000 or so clones, 70% to 90% being singletons. CDR1 is SGDLS, CDR2 YYNGEE, per germline. The V end was cut by 2 bases, the J end by 8 bases, with 10 bases between. This CDR3 comprises 12 residues. The TCR comes from an adult in good health. Source: peripheral blood, taken on day 0 of AZD1222 vaccination. V is TRBV9 and J is TRBJ1-2; D perhaps matches TRBD1 (5 bases). Here the CDR3 reads CASSVSWGGYTF. The CDR3 bases are TGTGCCAGCAGCGTCTCGTGGGGGGGCTACACCTTC.